There are many counts of the clone carrying this TCR beta chain. One end of the junction varies from germline; a read error may be responsible. This CDR3 region has 12 residues. Germline-derived CDR1 and CDR2 are MNHEY and SVGAGI. These data are taken from a study of molecular identifiers for immune sequencing clone quantification. Previously published methods and listed TCR primers were used for the bulk TCR libraries. In TCRdb, the PCR reads were re-called with MiXCR into one record per CDR3 protein. The sample consists of 300,000 to 400,000 distinct CDR3 sequences, roughly 24% of them appearing once.

The clonotype comes from a human donor in good health. Some libraries in this study had Jurkat cell RNA spiked in. The chain has TRBV6-5 and TRBJ2-3; perhaps TRBD2 as D (6 bases). The sample was naive CD8+ T cells from blood, with Jurkat cell RNA spiked in. The subset was: FACS-sorted CD8+CD4-CCR7+CD45RA+ naive T cells. Written as DNA, the CDR3 is TGTGCCAGCGGATCCGGGACTTGGTCCTCGGATTTT. The encoded protein is CASGSGTWSSDF.